Listed below are T cell receptor beta chains from one sample, sequenced in a study of blood T cells in healthy people across ages. TCRdb re-called the 5' RACE reads through MiXCR, storing one row per CDR3 protein. The sample lists fewer than 2,000,000 distinct CDR3 sequences, around 42% seen once, with under 30% in the top ten. Input material: blood. The receptors were gathered from a human donor in good health. Both conserved end residues are part of each CDR3. Fields, in order: D gene, J gene, V gene, clone size, CDR3 DNA, CDR3 protein. D genes are given only for firm matches. A clone size is listed for some rows: how often the clone was seen (once, few, many), or a class if it is expanded.

>.|TRBJ1-5|TRBV9|few
TGTGCCAGCAGCGTAAACCCAGACCGGGATCAGCCCCAGCATTTT
CASSVNPDRDQPQHF
>.|TRBJ2-3|TRBV5-7|.
TGTGCCAGCAGCTTGATCCAGGGGAGGTTAACAGATACGCAGTATTTT
CASSLIQGRLTDTQYF
>TRBD1|TRBJ1-2|TRBV28|.
TGTGCCAGCAGGAGAACTAGGGGACAGAACTATGGCTACACCTTC
CASRRTRGQNYGYTF
>.|TRBJ2-1|TRBV29-1|once
TGCAGTGCCCCCGCACCGGGGCGCTCCTACAATGAGCAGTTCTTC
CSAPAPGRSYNEQFF
>TRBD1|TRBJ2-1|TRBV5-1|.
TGCGCCAGCAGCTTGATGGGACAGAACTACAATGAGCAGTTCTTC
CASSLMGQNYNEQFF
>TRBD1|TRBJ1-1|TRBV20-1|once
TGCAGGGCTGGACAGGGGGCCACTGAAGCTTTCTTT
CRAGQGATEAFF
>TRBD2|TRBJ2-3|TRBV7-2|few
TGTGCCAGCACCCCGACTAGCGGGGCCTCTAGGGGCACGCAGTATTTT
CASTPTSGASRGTQYF
>TRBD2|TRBJ2-1|TRBV6-2/TRBV6-3|.
TGTGCCAGCAGTCCCCAGACTAGCGGTAATGAGCAGTTCTTC
CASSPQTSGNEQFF
>.|TRBJ2-3|TRBV4-3|few
TGCGCCAGCAGCCAAGGTGGGGGGCACGGCACAGATACGCAGTATTTT
CASSQGGGHGTDTQYF
>TRBD2|TRBJ2-3|TRBV29-1|few
TGCAGCGTTGGAGCCCTTCTCCGGGACTACACAGATACGCAGTATTTT
CSVGALLRDYTDTQYF
>.|TRBJ2-7|TRBV12-3/TRBV12-4|few
TGTGCCAGCAGTTCAGAATCGGTACAGTACTTC
CASSSESVQYF
>.|TRBJ1-1|TRBV29-1|.
TGCAGCGCGGCGGGGCGGATGAACACTGAAGCTTTCTTT
CSAAGRMNTEAFF
>TRBD1|TRBJ2-5|TRBV12-3/TRBV12-4|few
TGTGCCAGCAGTTTTGGGTCAACGACAGGGCCCCAAGAGACCCAGTACTTC
CASSFGSTTGPQETQYF
>TRBD1|TRBJ1-1|TRBV29-1|.
TGCAGCGTCACTTCAACAGGGGAGGTGGGTGAAGCTTTCTTT
CSVTSTGEVGEAFF
>.|TRBJ1-6|TRBV12-3/TRBV12-4|.
TGTGCCAGCAGTTTACGGGCCGGCGGGGGCAATCAATCACCCCTCCACTTT
CASSLRAGGGNQSPLHF
>TRBD1|TRBJ1-4|TRBV29-1|.
TGCAGCGTTGCGACGGACAGGGGGGCGCGGGGAGAAAAACTGTTTTTT
CSVATDRGARGEKLFF
>TRBD1|TRBJ1-5|TRBV24-1|.
TGTGCCACCAGTGGACAGGGGGTAAGCAATCAGCCCCAGCATTTT
CATSGQGVSNQPQHF
>TRBD1|TRBJ1-1|TRBV28|.
TGTGCCAGCAGTTTGCGGACAGGAGAAGCTTTCTTT
CASSLRTGEAFF
>TRBD2|TRBJ2-3|TRBV7-9|few
TGTGCCAGCAGCTTAGCGGCGGGGGTCGCAGATACGCAGTATTTT
CASSLAAGVADTQYF
>.|TRBJ1-2|TRBV21-1|.
TGTGCCAGCAGCATAACCCGGAGACAGGTTTTCTATGGCTACACCTTC
CASSITRRQVFYGYTF
>.|TRBJ1-2|TRBV12-3/TRBV12-4|few
TGTGCCAGCACCAACGACGCGGACAGCTATTCCTATGGCTACACCTTC
CASTNDADSYSYGYTF
>TRBD1|TRBJ2-2|TRBV5-1|.
TGCGCCAGCAGCCAACGACAGGGTTTCGGGGAGCGGTTTTTT
CASSQRQGFGERFF
>.|TRBJ2-5|TRBV7-2|.
TGTGCCAGCAGCTTATTACAGGGAAATAGAGAGACCCAGTACTTC
CASSLLQGNRETQYF
>.|TRBJ2-7|TRBV7-3|.
TGTGCCAGCAGCTTAAGGGCAGGGGAGGCCTACGAGCAGTACTTC
CASSLRAGEAYEQYF
>TRBD2|TRBJ2-7|TRBV7-8|.
TGTGCCAGCAGCTTAGGTGTTAGCGGGGGGGCGGGAGAGCAGTACTTC
CASSLGVSGGAGEQYF
>TRBD2|TRBJ2-1|TRBV4-1|few
TGCGCCAGCACCCTGACTAGCGGGGGCACAGGTGAGCAGTTCTTC
CASTLTSGGTGEQFF
>.|TRBJ2-3|TRBV7-3|few
TGTGCCAGCAGCTTTACAGGGCCAGATACGCAGTATTTT
CASSFTGPDTQYF
>.|TRBJ2-2|TRBV28|.
TGTGCCAGCAGTTTTTGGGGGGCGCGCACCGGGGAGCTGTTTTTT
CASSFWGARTGELFF
>TRBD1|TRBJ1-2|TRBV20-1|once
TGCAGTGCATCGTCGGACAGGGTGGTTAGAGGCTACACCTTC
CSASSDRVVRGYTF
>.|TRBJ2-3|TRBV29-1|.
TGCAGCGTTCAAGAGACTATAGATACGCAGTATTTT
CSVQETIDTQYF
>.|TRBJ1-4|TRBV9|.
TGTGCCAGCAGCGTAGGTGGGGGACGACGTGAAAAACTGTTTTTT
CASSVGGGRREKLFF
>.|TRBJ2-1|TRBV11-2|once
TGTGCCAGCAGCGACTGGGAGCAGTTCTTC
CASSDWEQFF
>.|TRBJ2-6|TRBV25-1|few
TGTGCCAGCAGTCCTCGACCGCCCTCTGGGGCCAACGTCCTGACTTTC
CASSPRPPSGANVLTF
>TRBD1|TRBJ2-7|TRBV6-6|.
TGTGCCAGCAGTTACCAGGGGGCCTACGAGCAGTACTTC
CASSYQGAYEQYF
>TRBD2|TRBJ2-1|TRBV6-6|.
TGTGCCAGCACAGCGGGGGAAGGCGAGCAGTTCTTC
CASTAGEGEQFF
>TRBD1|TRBJ1-2|TRBV13|.
TGTGCCAGCAGCCGGACAGGGACACCCACCCTTAACTATGGCTACACCTTC
CASSRTGTPTLNYGYTF
>.|TRBJ2-3|TRBV11-1|few
TGTGCCAGCAGCTTAGGGGTGACACGGAGCACAGATACGCAGTATTTT
CASSLGVTRSTDTQYF
>.|TRBJ2-7|TRBV6-1|few
TGTGCCAGCGGTTGGGTCTCCTACGAGCAGTACTTC
CASGWVSYEQYF
>.|TRBJ1-1|TRBV29-1|few
TGCAGCGTTGTGGGGTACACTGAAGCTTTCTTT
CSVVGYTEAFF
>TRBD1|TRBJ2-1|TRBV7-9|.
TGTGCCAGCAGCCCGCGGGACAGGCCGTCATACAATGAGCAGTTCTTC
CASSPRDRPSYNEQFF
>.|TRBJ2-3|TRBV10-3|.
TGTGCCATCAGTGAGAGAGGGGGGACCGCTAGCACAGATACGCAGTATTTT
CAISERGGTASTDTQYF
>.|TRBJ2-1|TRBV6-1|few
TGTGCCAGCCGGAGGTTTCTCGCCAACTCCTACAATGAGCAGTTCTTC
CASRRFLANSYNEQFF
>.|TRBJ1-5|TRBV12-3/TRBV12-4|few
TGTGCCAGCAGTTTCGGGGCAGGTTATAGCAATCAGCCCCAGCATTTT
CASSFGAGYSNQPQHF
>TRBD1|TRBJ2-1|TRBV7-9|.
TGTGCCAGCAGCACCGGACAGGGTCGAAGGAGTGAGCAGTTCTTC
CASSTGQGRRSEQFF
>TRBD2|TRBJ2-5|TRBV20-1|.
TGCAGTGCTGATAGCGGGGGAGGACCAAAAGAGACCCGGTACTTC
CSADSGGGPKETRYF
>TRBD1|TRBJ1-2|TRBV7-2|.
TGTGCCAGCAGCTTAAGTGTCGGGACAGGGTATGGCCACACCTTC
CASSLSVGTGYGHTF
>TRBD1|TRBJ2-5|TRBV6-6|.
TGTGCCAGCAGACTCACTATACAGGGGGCGGGTGAGCAGTACTTC
CASRLTIQGAGEQYF
>TRBD1|TRBJ1-2|TRBV18|few
TGTGCCAGCTCACCCGTTCCGGGACAGGGGGCAATGGATGGCTACACCTTC
CASSPVPGQGAMDGYTF
>.|TRBJ1-2|TRBV6-2/TRBV6-3|.
TGTGCCAGCAGTTACGTTTCGGGCGGCTACACCTTC
CASSYVSGGYTF
>TRBD2|TRBJ2-3|TRBV4-3|few
TGCGCCAGCAGCCAAGATCTAGCGGGGGAAGCAGATACGCAGTATTTT
CASSQDLAGEADTQYF
>TRBD1|TRBJ1-1|TRBV7-8|.
TGTGCCAGCAGCACCTCAGGGACAGCGAACACTGAAGCTTTCTTT
CASSTSGTANTEAFF
>TRBD2|TRBJ2-1|TRBV7-3|.
TGTGCCAGCAGCAATACTGGGGGGGATGAGCAGTTCTTC
CASSNTGGDEQFF
>.|TRBJ2-6|TRBV12-3/TRBV12-4|many
TGTGCCAGCAGTTTAACCAACGTCCTGACTTTC
CASSLTNVLTF
>TRBD1|TRBJ1-4|TRBV4-1|.
TGCGCCAGCAGGGGGACAGGGGAGAGGAAACTGTTTTTT
CASRGTGERKLFF
>.|TRBJ1-2|TRBV10-3|few
TGTGCCATCAGTGCCGTCGACAGACCCCTATGGGGCTACACCTTC
CAISAVDRPLWGYTF
>.|TRBJ2-1|TRBV10-3|.
TGTGCCATCAGGGACGGCTTCGGATACAATGAGCAGTTCTTC
CAIRDGFGYNEQFF
>.|TRBJ2-1|TRBV20-1|few
TGCAGTGCTAGAGACGCCCAACTTGGGGGCTACAATGAGCAGTTCTTC
CSARDAQLGGYNEQFF
>.|TRBJ2-7|TRBV3-1|.
TGTGCCAGCAGCCAAACCGGGGCCCCCTGCTACGAGCAGTACTTC
CASSQTGAPCYEQYF
>.|TRBJ1-2|TRBV10-3|.
TGTGCCATCAGTGAAGTTGTCAGAAGTTATGGCTACACCTTC
CAISEVVRSYGYTF
>.|TRBJ2-1|TRBV7-8|few
TGTGCCAGCAGCTTAGCGGGGGAGAGGGATGAGCAGTTCTTC
CASSLAGERDEQFF